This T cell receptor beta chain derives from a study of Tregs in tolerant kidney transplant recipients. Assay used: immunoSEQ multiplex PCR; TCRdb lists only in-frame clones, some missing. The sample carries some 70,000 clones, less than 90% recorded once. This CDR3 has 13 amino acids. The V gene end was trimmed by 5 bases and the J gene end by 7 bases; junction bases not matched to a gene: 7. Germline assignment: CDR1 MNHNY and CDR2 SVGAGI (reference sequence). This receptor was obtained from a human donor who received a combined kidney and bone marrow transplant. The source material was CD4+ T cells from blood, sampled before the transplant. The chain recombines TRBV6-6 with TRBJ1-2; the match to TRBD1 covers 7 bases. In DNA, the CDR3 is TGTGCCAGCAGTCTACAAGACAGGGCTGGCTACACCTTC. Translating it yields CASSLQDRAGYTF.